The entry that follows covers one TCR beta chain sequence. V lost 0 bases, J lost 0 bases, and 6 bases stayed unmatched. The CDR3 runs to 18 residues. Germline CDR1 and CDR2: SGHRS and YFSETQ. Amplification used 60 Vbeta primers and 13 Jbeta primers. TCRdb's table, derived via immunoSEQ multiplex PCR, lists solely in-frame clones and lacks some. The table records roughly 100,000 clones, approximately 66% of them present only once. The data were taken from a study of cytomegalovirus exposure and HLA in healthy donors. This TCR was recovered from a woman between 50 and 59 years old in good health and CMV-seronegative. The chain couples TRBV5-1 to TRBJ2-6; 7 bases match TRBD1. The sample comprised PBMCs. The CDR3: CASSLGGQYPSGANVLTF. The CDR3 nucleotides are TGCGCCAGCAGCTTGGGGGGACAGTACCCCTCTGGGGCCAACGTCCTGACTTTC.